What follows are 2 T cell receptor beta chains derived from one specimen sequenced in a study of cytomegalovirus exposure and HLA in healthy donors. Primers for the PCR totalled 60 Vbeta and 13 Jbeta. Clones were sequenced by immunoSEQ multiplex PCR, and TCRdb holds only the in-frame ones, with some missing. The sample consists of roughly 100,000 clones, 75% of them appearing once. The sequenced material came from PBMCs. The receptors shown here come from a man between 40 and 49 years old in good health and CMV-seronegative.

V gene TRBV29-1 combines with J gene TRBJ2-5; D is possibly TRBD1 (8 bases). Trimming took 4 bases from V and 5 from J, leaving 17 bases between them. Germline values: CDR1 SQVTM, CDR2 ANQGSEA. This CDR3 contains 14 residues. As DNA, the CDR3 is TGCAGCGTTGGTTACAGGGGGAGGGGTGAGACCCAGTACTTC. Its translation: CSVGYRGRGETQYF.

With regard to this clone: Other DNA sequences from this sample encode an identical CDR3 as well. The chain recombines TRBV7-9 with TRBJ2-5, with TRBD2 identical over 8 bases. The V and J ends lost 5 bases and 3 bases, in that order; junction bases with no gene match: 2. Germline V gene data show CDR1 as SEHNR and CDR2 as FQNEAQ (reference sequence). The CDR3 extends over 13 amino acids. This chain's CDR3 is CASSPGGEETQYF. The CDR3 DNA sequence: TGTGCCAGCAGCCCCGGGGGGGAAGAGACCCAGTACTTC.